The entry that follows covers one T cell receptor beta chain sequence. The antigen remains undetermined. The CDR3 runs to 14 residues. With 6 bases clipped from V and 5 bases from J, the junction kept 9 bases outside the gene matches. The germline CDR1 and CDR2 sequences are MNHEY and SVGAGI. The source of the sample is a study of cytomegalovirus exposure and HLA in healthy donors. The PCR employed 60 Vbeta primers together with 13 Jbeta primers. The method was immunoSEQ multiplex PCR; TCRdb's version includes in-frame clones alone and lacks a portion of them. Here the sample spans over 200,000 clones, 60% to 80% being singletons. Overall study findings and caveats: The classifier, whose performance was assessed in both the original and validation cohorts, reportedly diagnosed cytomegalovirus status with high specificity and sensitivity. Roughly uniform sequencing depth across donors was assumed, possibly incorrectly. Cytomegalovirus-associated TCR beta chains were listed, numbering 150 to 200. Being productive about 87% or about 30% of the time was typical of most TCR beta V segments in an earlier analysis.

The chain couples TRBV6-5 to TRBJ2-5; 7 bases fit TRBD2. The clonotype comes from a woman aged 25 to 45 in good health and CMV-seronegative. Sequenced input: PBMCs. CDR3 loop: CASRRLAEGETQYF. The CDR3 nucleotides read TGTGCCAGCAGGAGACTAGCCGAGGGGGAGACCCAGTACTTC.